The following is a TCR beta chain sequence with its context. The target antigen is unknown. This entry belongs to a study of PD-1 blockade in classical Hodgkin lymphoma. Overall study: Patients were infused with nivolumab 3 mg/kg every 2 weeks.

Whole-study findings and limits: Nivolumab initiated under 1 year post-ASCT led to patient exclusion. Why repertoires differed is undefined; disease activity or prior therapy possibly contributed. Newly diagnosed and completely responding patients shared comparable baseline diversity.

The patients all showed relapse after autologous stem cell transplantation, while their brentuximab vedotin exposure varied. Profiling relied on immunoSEQ multiplex PCR, and the TCRdb table lists in-frame clones only, not all of them. The sample includes some 31,000 clones, about 76% of them seen just once. Germline lookup yields CDR1 MNHNS and CDR2 SASEGT. Deletions cut 3 bases from V and 0 bases from J, with 12 bases between. The CDR3 contains 16 residues. The sequencing here drew on peripheral blood mononuclear cells (PBMCs), taken before the second cycle of nivolumab. The chain joins TRBV6-1 to TRBJ1-5; a possible D gene is TRBD1 (6 bases). The clonotype was recovered from a human donor with classical Hodgkin lymphoma. The CDR3 DNA reads as TGTGCCAGCAGTGAGTTTGCCAGGGGTAGCAATCAGCCCCAGCATTTT. Its translation is CASSEFARGSNQPQHF.